The entry that follows covers one TCR beta chain sequence. TCRdb itself ran the RT-PCR reads through MiXCR, one entry per CDR3 protein. The data contain about 110,000 distinct CDR3 sequences, less than 45% of them singletons. This entry belongs to a study of patients and donors after allogeneic stem cell transplantation. CDR1 is LGHNA and CDR2 is YSLEER in the germline V gene. V lost 0 bases and J lost 5; bases outside the gene matches: 9. CDR3 length equals 16 residues. This receptor was obtained from a human donor who was either an allogeneic HSCT recipient or a stem cell or donor lymphocyte infusion donor (not recorded which). It is not recorded whose cells these are; they may come from a transplant donor. The gene calls are TRBV4-3 and TRBJ2-5; 7 positions agree with TRBD2. Specimen: blood, either unsorted or a sorted T cell fraction (not recorded which). Here the CDR3 DNA reads TGCGCCAGCAGCCAAGAAGGGAGGGGAATACGGGAGACCCAGTACTTC. Residues: CASSQEGRGIRETQYF.